The 4 T cell receptor beta chains reported below all come from one sample, sequenced in a study of naive and memory T cell subsets. Whole blood, roughly 2.5 ml, came from adult healthy volunteers. For blood and skin samples, reverse transcription used TCR alpha and beta constant primers. A single record per CDR3 protein comes from TCRdb applying MiXCR to the 5' RACE reads. This table has tens of thousands of distinct CDR3 sequences, over 3.5% appearing once. These receptors came from a male donor in good health.

This clonotype was counted many times. V gene TRBV29-1 combines with J gene TRBJ2-3; perhaps TRBD2 as D (6 bases). The CDR3 consists of 14 residues. V was cut by 1 base and J by 2 bases, with 10 bases left in between. Germline CDR1 reads SQVTM; CDR2 reads ANQGSEA. The CDR3 loop is CSVEGRAYTDTQYF. CDR3 bases: TGCAGCGTTGAAGGGAGGGCCTACACAGATACGCAGTATTTT.

About this clonotype itself: A much more abundant neighbour one base away suggests this may be a read error. The chain joins TRBV7-2 to TRBJ2-5, with TRBD1 matching 7 bases. Trimming cost V 5 bases and J 7 bases; bases outside gene matches: 13. Looked up from germline, CDR1 is SGHTA and CDR2 is FQGNSA. The CDR3 has 15 residues. The CDR3 spells CASSLRQGSCATQYF. In DNA, the CDR3 is TGTGCCAGCAGCCTAAGACAGGGTTCTTGTGCGACCCAGTACTTC. Combining the CDR3 with reference TRBV7-2 and TRBJ2-5 gives the whole variable domain GAGVSQSPSNKVTEKGKDVELRCDPISGHTALYWYRQSLGQGLEFLIYFQGNSAPDKSGLPSDRFSAERTGGSVSTLTIQRTQQEDSAVYLCASSLRQGSCATQYFGPGTRLLVL.

This clonotype came up many times. V is TRBV20-1 and J is TRBJ2-5; possible D gene TRBD2, 6 bases. Trimming shortened V by 0 bases and J by 5 bases, and 13 bases separated the two germline ends. Germline loops: CDR1 DFQATT, CDR2 SNEGSKA (reference sequence). The CDR3 loop spans 14 amino acids. In DNA, the CDR3 is TGCAGTGCTAGAGATGGTAGGAGCGGGGAGACCCAGTACTTC. Protein product: CSARDGRSGETQYF.

This clonotype was observed at least ten times. The chain combines TRBV6-2 or TRBV6-3 with TRBJ2-1; D is possibly TRBD1 (6 bases). Germline CDR1 MNHEY, CDR2 SVGEGT. The CDR3 has 14 amino acids. V was trimmed by 8 bases and J by 5 bases, leaving 16 bases between them. The CDR3 coding sequence is TGTGCCAGCCGCTTACAGGGTAGCCACAATGAGCAGTTCTTC. This codes for CASRLQGSHNEQFF.